These 8 T cell receptor beta chains came from one sample sequenced in a study of T cell responses to AZD1222 COVID-19 vaccine. The protocol was immunoSEQ multiplex PCR, while the TCRdb copy is restricted to in-frame clones and leaves out a portion. The data contain about 120,000 clones, 93% of them singletons. The sequencing here drew on peripheral blood, taken 28 days after the second AZD1222 dose. The receptors derive from an adult who received the AZD1222 COVID-19 vaccine.

In this sample, this clone turned up a few times. This chain uses TRBV3-1 (or the pseudogene TRBV3-2) with TRBJ1-5; no definite D call. CDR3 length: 18 amino acids. Germline CDR1 reads LGHDT; CDR2 reads YNNKEL (reference sequence). Trimming stripped 4 bases from V and 1 base from J, with 20 bases between. CDR3 residues: CASSPPNPGFISNQPQHF. CDR3 coding DNA: TGTGCCAGCAGCCCCCCCAATCCAGGTTTTATCAGCAATCAGCCCCAGCATTTT.

This chain joins TRBV29-1 and TRBJ1-1, with D possibly matching TRBD1 (5 bases). The CDR3 length is 13 residues. The V end was cut by 7 bases, the J end by 6 bases, with 18 bases between. Germline CDR1 SQVTM, CDR2 ANQGSEA. The CDR3 loop is CSARRGGSPEAFF. The CDR3 nucleotides read TGCAGCGCCCGGCGTGGGGGTTCCCCTGAAGCTTTCTTT.

This chain joins TRBV7-2 and TRBJ2-5; D is ambiguous. The CDR3 extends over 14 amino acids. Germline V gives CDR1 SGHTA, CDR2 FQGNSA. V dropped 5 bases and J dropped 5 bases, with 15 bases sitting between them. For the CDR3, the DNA is TGTGCCAGCAGCCCTAGTCGGGCATTGGAGACCCAGTACTTC. Translation: CASSPSRALETQYF. The whole variable domain, remainder taken from reference TRBV7-2 and TRBJ2-5, is GAGVSQSPSNKVTEKGKDVELRCDPISGHTALYWYRQSLGQGLEFLIYFQGNSAPDKSGLPSDRFSAERTGGSVSTLTIQRTQQEDSAVYLCASSPSRALETQYFGPGTRLLVL.

J is TRBJ2-7 and V is TRBV12-3 or TRBV12-4; no reliable D call. V lost 10 bases and J lost 4, with 11 bases in between. There are 11 residues in the CDR3. CDR3 DNA: TGTGCCACAGCGACTCTATACGAGCAGTACTTC. Its translation: CATATLYEQYF.

The V and J genes are TRBV30 and TRBJ2-3; D might be TRBD1 (6 bases). Looked up from germline, CDR1 is GTSNPN and CDR2 is SVGIG (reference sequence). The V and J ends lost 1 base and 4 bases respectively, with 6 bases between them. CDR3 size: 12 residues. This CDR3 is CAWSDRADTQYF. CDR3 coding DNA: TGTGCCTGGAGTGACAGGGCAGATACGCAGTATTTT. Complete variable domain (other parts from reference TRBV30 and TRBJ2-3): SQTIHQWPATLVQPVGSPLSLECTVEGTSNPNLYWYRQAAGRGLQLLFYSVGIGQISSEVPQNLSASRPQDRQFILSSKKLLLSDSGFYLCAWSDRADTQYFGPGTRLTVL.

The table lists this clone with a count of one. The CDR3 loop is CASSMWTPASTGELFF. The CDR3 DNA reads as TGTGCCAGTAGTATGTGGACGCCGGCGAGCACCGGGGAGCTGTTTTTT. This sequence joins TRBV19 and TRBJ2-2; D is unresolved. From germline, CDR1 is LNHDA and CDR2 SQIVND (reference sequence). CDR3 size: 16 residues. Trimming left V 3 bases short and J 4 bases short, with 15 bases between.

The table lists this clone with a count of one. The chain carries TRBV7-9 and TRBJ2-7; D is ambiguous. The V gene's germline CDR1 is SEHNR and CDR2 FQNEAQ (reference sequence). CDR3 length: 14 residues. Trimming removed 1 base from V and 6 bases from J, with 13 bases in between. CDR3 bases: TGTGCCAGCAGCTTAGACGTTGAAGGTTTCGAGCAGTACTTC. Translating gives CASSLDVEGFEQYF.

This sequence joins TRBV20-1 and TRBJ2-3; 10 bases align to TRBD2. The CDR3 extends over 16 amino acids. The V and J ends lost 3 bases and 4 bases, in that order; junction bases with no gene match: 10. CDR1 and CDR2 from the germline V gene are DFQATT and SNEGSKA (reference sequence). CDR3 loop: CSASEQAGGPADTQYF. CDR3 bases: TGCAGTGCTAGTGAACAAGCGGGGGGGCCAGCAGATACGCAGTATTTT.